The rows below give T cell receptor beta chains drawn from one sample of a study of CXCR3-negative and CXCR3-positive naive CD8 T cells. TCRdb reprocessed the 5' RACE reads and stores each CDR3 protein as one record, lacking DNA. Here the sample table reports 100,000 to 150,000 distinct CDR3 sequences. Sequencing was carried out using naive CXCR3- CD8+ T cells from blood. These receptors all stem from a human donor in good health. Some clones in this sample may be carry-over from other donors' samples. Both conserved end residues are part of each CDR3. Fields, in order: J gene, CDR3 length, V gene, CDR3 protein.

>TRBJ2-7|13|TRBV5-6
CASSPGMGFEQYF
>TRBJ1-5|15|TRBV15
CATGRDRQENQPQHF
>TRBJ2-1|15|TRBV5-5
CASSSSGGSYNEQFF
>TRBJ2-7|14|TRBV29-1
CSVEDQLSSYEQYF
>TRBJ2-7|13|TRBV28
CASSLTPKGSQYF
>TRBJ1-2|15|TRBV2
CASKEGRDFNYGYTF
>TRBJ2-3|16|TRBV6-2/TRBV6-3
CASSYSPSGRKDTQYF
>TRBJ2-5|14|TRBV7-8
CASSLKVQRETQYF
>TRBJ1-5|14|TRBV15
CATSRDGSNQLQHF
>TRBJ2-1|19|TRBV4-2
CASSQGTGLANAGNNEQFF
>TRBJ1-1|14|TRBV20-1
CSARDLGLDTEAFF
>TRBJ2-1|13|TRBV7-9
CASSLITANEQFF
>TRBJ2-4|14|TRBV29-1
CSVEEGLAKNIQYF
>TRBJ2-7|17|TRBV7-6
CASSPPGGAVITYEQYF
>TRBJ2-3|17|TRBV2
CASSEAGLAGPTDTQYF
>TRBJ2-7|17|TRBV7-9
CASSLAGYSGGGYEQYF
>TRBJ1-5|14|TRBV4-3
CASSQGQFNQPQHF
>TRBJ1-1|13|TRBV5-5
CASSLDLLPEAFF
>TRBJ1-2|16|TRBV12-3/TRBV12-4
CASSLPRGLPNYGYTF
>TRBJ2-1|14|TRBV5-4
CASSSTSEGDEQFF
>TRBJ2-7|15|TRBV14
CASSARQGSPYEQYF
>TRBJ2-1|17|TRBV20-1
CSATTGLAGPGLNGQFF
>TRBJ2-1|16|TRBV13
CASSQRGGSSYNEQFF
>TRBJ1-2|13|TRBV29-1
CSVEVGGSYGYTF
>TRBJ1-5|14|TRBV15
CATSSRDDNQPQHF
>TRBJ2-7|14|TRBV29-1
CSVGLADLNDEQYF